A single T cell receptor beta chain is shown here with its context. Its antigen remains unidentified. The data derive from a study of post-analysis software for immune sequencing data. Points from the study as a whole: Under F measure analysis, samples from one preparation batch co-clustered strongly.

Unique-molecular-identifier-tagged TCR beta cDNA libraries were used. MiXCR, applied by TCRdb to the PCR reads, yields one record per CDR3 protein. The sample has more than 350,000 distinct CDR3 sequences; approximately 37% are singletons. This clonotype originated in a girl aged 2 to 10 with multiple sclerosis. The sequenced sample was blood.

CDR3 DNA: TGCGCCAGCAGCCTCGGGACAGGGTCCCAAGAGACCCAGTACTTC. This codes for CASSLGTGSQETQYF. The chain links TRBV4-3 to TRBJ2-5; 9 nucleotides align to TRBD1. The J segment lost 1 base and the V segment lost 4 bases, leaving 4 bases of the junction unmatched. This CDR3 is built from 15 residues. Germline V gene sequence: CDR1 LGHNA, CDR2 YSLEER.